Listed below are T cell receptor beta chains from one sample, sequenced in a study of response to subunit inactivated influenza vaccine. TCRdb ran MiXCR on the RT-PCR reads and lists one entry per CDR3 protein. This sample has 400,000 to 550,000 distinct CDR3 sequences, with around 25% found just once. The input for sequencing was CD4+ T cells sorted from PBMCs, taken roughly 5 days after vaccination. These receptors came from a man aged 45-65 years who received an inactivated influenza vaccine. Each CDR3 is given with its conserved first and last residue. D genes are given only for firm matches. Size tells how often a clone was seen (once, few, many) or the class of an expanded clone, and some rows leave it out.

d_gene	v_gene	abundance	j_gene	CDR3aa	CDR3nt
TRBD2	TRBV5-6	once	TRBJ2-1	CASSLGEGSNAQFF	TGTGCCAGCAGCTTGGGGGAGGGGTCCAATGCGCAGTTCTTC
NA	TRBV4-1	NA	TRBJ1-4	CASSQEGHWEKLFF	TGCGCCAGCAGCCAAGAAGGGCATTGGGAAAAACTGTTTTTT
NA	TRBV3-1	NA	TRBJ2-1	CASSQEVVGGIHF	TGTGCCAGCAGCCAAGAAGTGGTGGGGGGAATTCACTTC
NA	TRBV10-3	many	TRBJ2-1	CAISETRYEQFF	TGTGCCATCAGTGAAACTAGGTATGAGCAGTTCTTC
NA	TRBV15	few	TRBJ2-3	CATSRRAAASTDTQYF	TGTGCCACCAGCCGGCGGGCAGCGGCTAGCACAGATACGCAGTATTTT
NA	TRBV7-2	NA	TRBJ2-7	CASSLALTAGDEQYF	TGTGCCAGCAGCTTAGCTCTTACGGCAGGGGACGAGCAGTACTTC
TRBD1	TRBV12-3/TRBV12-4	once	TRBJ1-3	CASSWGQAGGNTIYF	TGTGCCAGCAGTTGGGGACAGGCGGGAGGAAACACCATATATTTT
NA	TRBV28	NA	TRBJ2-4	CASSLDLRLAKNIQYF	TGTGCCAGCAGTTTAGACCTCCGGTTAGCCAAAAACATTCAGTACTTC
NA	TRBV28	NA	TRBJ2-7	CASTLSGVPTGEQYF	TGTGCCAGCACCTTAAGTGGAGTTCCGACTGGGGAGCAGTACTTC
TRBD1	TRBV4-1	many	TRBJ1-1	CASSQESGQGRKAFF	TGCGCCAGCAGCCAAGAGTCTGGACAGGGCCGTAAAGCTTTCTTT
NA	TRBV20-1	few	TRBJ1-2	CAVSSAGIYGYTF	TGCGCTGTGTCGTCGGCAGGCATCTATGGCTACACCTTC
TRBD1	TRBV11-2	few	TRBJ1-1	CASSLTGWGNTEAFF	TGTGCCAGCAGCTTGACAGGGTGGGGAAACACTGAAGCTTTCTTT
TRBD1	TRBV6-1	many	TRBJ1-2	CASSPLIGQGAGYGYTF	TGTGCCAGCAGCCCTCTGATAGGGCAGGGGGCCGGTTATGGCTACACCTTC
NA	TRBV10-3	few	TRBJ2-5	CAIGGGSQETQYF	TGTGCCATCGGAGGCGGTTCCCAAGAGACCCAGTACTTC
NA	TRBV7-2	NA	TRBJ2-5	CASSIDETTQYF	TGTGCCAGCAGCATCGATGAAACGACCCAGTACTTC
NA	TRBV20-1	NA	TRBJ2-4	CSAKSGTADIAKNIQYF	TGCAGTGCTAAATCCGGGACCGCAGACATAGCCAAAAACATTCAGTACTTC
NA	TRBV30	few	TRBJ2-7	CAWSVGGTYYEQYF	TGTGCCTGGAGTGTTGGGGGGACGTACTACGAGCAGTACTTC
NA	TRBV25-1	NA	TRBJ2-3	CASNRGVGTDTQYF	TGTGCCAGCAATCGTGGCGTGGGCACAGATACGCAGTATTTT
TRBD2	TRBV20-1	few	TRBJ2-1	CSARVVAGNEQFF	TGCAGTGCTAGAGTGGTAGCGGGCAATGAGCAGTTCTTC
NA	TRBV29-1	NA	TRBJ2-3	CSVGGAYTDTQYF	TGCAGCGTTGGAGGGGCCTACACAGATACGCAGTATTTT
TRBD1	TRBV5-1	NA	TRBJ1-2	CASSTGTVREYGYTF	TGCGCCAGCAGCACAGGGACAGTAAGGGAGTATGGCTACACCTTC
NA	TRBV12-3/TRBV12-4	few	TRBJ2-1	CASRRVYNEQFF	TGTGCCAGCAGACGAGTTTACAATGAGCAGTTCTTC
NA	TRBV5-1	few	TRBJ2-2	CASSLGGRANTGELFF	TGCGCCAGCAGCTTGGGAGGCAGGGCGAACACCGGGGAGCTGTTTTTT
NA	TRBV29-1	NA	TRBJ2-5	CSVAKGEQETQYF	TGCAGCGTGGCAAAGGGGGAGCAAGAGACCCAGTACTTC
TRBD2	TRBV4-2	NA	TRBJ2-5	CASSSLKTSTNQETQYF	TGTGCCAGCAGCTCCCTCAAGACTAGCACAAACCAAGAGACCCAGTACTTC
NA	TRBV11-2	few	TRBJ2-5	CASSLAQAVRETQYF	TGTGCCAGCAGCTTAGCTCAGGCCGTCCGGGAGACCCAGTACTTC
NA	TRBV12-3/TRBV12-4	NA	TRBJ2-1	CASSRDNYNNEQFF	TGTGCCAGCAGCCGGGACAACTATAACAATGAGCAGTTCTTC
TRBD2	TRBV20-1	few	TRBJ2-1	CSAVLAGKDNEQFF	TGCAGTGCTGTACTAGCGGGAAAAGACAATGAGCAGTTCTTC
TRBD1	TRBV20-1	NA	TRBJ2-5	CSARQQQGASETQYF	TGCAGTGCTAGACAACAACAGGGGGCATCAGAGACCCAGTACTTC
TRBD1	TRBV5-4	few	TRBJ2-5	CASSPGTDKETQYF	TGTGCCAGCAGCCCTGGGACAGATAAAGAGACCCAGTACTTC
TRBD2	TRBV11-2	few	TRBJ2-5	CASSLGLAGGPYQETQYF	TGTGCCAGCAGCTTAGGACTAGCGGGGGGTCCGTACCAAGAGACCCAGTACTTC
TRBD2	TRBV20-1	NA	TRBJ2-1	CSARWLAGGPGTNNEQFF	TGCAGTGCTAGGTGGCTAGCGGGAGGGCCGGGAACCAACAATGAGCAGTTCTTC
NA	TRBV20-1	NA	TRBJ2-7	CSARVAGLPYEQYF	TGCAGTGCTAGAGTGGCGGGCCTCCCCTACGAGCAGTACTTC
TRBD1	TRBV7-2	NA	TRBJ2-5	CASSWRTGTQGTQYF	TGTGCCAGCAGCTGGAGGACAGGGACGCAGGGGACCCAGTACTTC
TRBD2	TRBV7-2	NA	TRBJ2-7	CASSLAPMASGNSYEQYF	TGTGCCAGCAGCTTAGCTCCCATGGCTAGCGGGAACTCCTACGAGCAGTACTTC
TRBD2	TRBV20-1	NA	TRBJ2-2	CSATRPGGSGELFF	TGCAGTGCTACCCGCCCGGGGGGTTCCGGGGAGCTGTTTTTT
NA	TRBV4-1	NA	TRBJ1-1	CASSQDRGNLANTEAFF	TGCGCCAGCAGCCAAGATCGGGGCAATCTGGCAAACACTGAAGCTTTCTTT
TRBD2	TRBV20-1	NA	TRBJ2-1	CSARDPQRGGSEQFF	TGCAGTGCTAGAGATCCTCAGCGGGGGGGCTCCGAGCAGTTCTTC
NA	TRBV12-3/TRBV12-4	few	TRBJ2-7	CASSGLRSSYEQYF	TGTGCCAGCAGTGGGCTGCGGAGCTCCTACGAGCAGTACTTC
TRBD2	TRBV7-9	NA	TRBJ2-5	CASSSRGLAGQETQYF	TGTGCCAGCAGCTCTAGGGGACTAGCGGGGCAAGAGACCCAGTACTTC
NA	TRBV28	few	TRBJ2-7	CASCERSYEQYF	TGTGCCAGCTGCGAGCGGTCCTACGAGCAGTACTTC
NA	TRBV29-1	few	TRBJ2-3	CSDARGTSTDTQYF	TGCAGCGATGCGCGGGGAACTAGCACAGATACGCAGTATTTT
NA	TRBV6-6	few	TRBJ2-1	CASRQGGNNEQFF	TGTGCCAGCAGGCAGGGGGGAAACAATGAGCAGTTCTTC
NA	TRBV12-3/TRBV12-4	NA	TRBJ2-1	CASSLASWIRNEQFF	TGTGCCAGCAGTTTAGCTAGCTGGATTCGCAATGAGCAGTTCTTC
TRBD2	TRBV12-3/TRBV12-4	NA	TRBJ2-7	CASSSVAGSSYEQYF	TGTGCCAGCAGTTCGGTAGCGGGGAGTTCCTACGAGCAGTACTTC
NA	TRBV9	NA	TRBJ2-7	CASSVGSGNSYEQYF	TGTGCCAGCAGCGTAGGGTCAGGCAACTCCTACGAGCAGTACTTC
TRBD2	TRBV20-1	NA	TRBJ2-5	CSAPRLAGGGETQYF	TGCAGTGCCCCCAGACTAGCGGGAGGTGGTGAGACCCAGTACTTC
TRBD2	TRBV20-1	few	TRBJ2-5	CSAKTTSGRRETQYF	TGCAGTGCTAAGACGACTAGCGGGAGAAGGGAGACCCAGTACTTC
TRBD1	TRBV5-1	few	TRBJ1-4	CASGTGRATNEKLFF	TGCGCCAGCGGGACAGGACGTGCAACTAATGAAAAACTGTTTTTT
NA	TRBV5-6	NA	TRBJ2-2	CASSLRKLLGELFF	TGTGCCAGCAGCTTGCGGAAACTCTTAGGGGAGCTGTTTTTT
TRBD1	TRBV28	NA	TRBJ2-6	CASGDRAGANVLTF	TGTGCCAGCGGAGACAGGGCTGGGGCCAACGTCCTGACTTTC